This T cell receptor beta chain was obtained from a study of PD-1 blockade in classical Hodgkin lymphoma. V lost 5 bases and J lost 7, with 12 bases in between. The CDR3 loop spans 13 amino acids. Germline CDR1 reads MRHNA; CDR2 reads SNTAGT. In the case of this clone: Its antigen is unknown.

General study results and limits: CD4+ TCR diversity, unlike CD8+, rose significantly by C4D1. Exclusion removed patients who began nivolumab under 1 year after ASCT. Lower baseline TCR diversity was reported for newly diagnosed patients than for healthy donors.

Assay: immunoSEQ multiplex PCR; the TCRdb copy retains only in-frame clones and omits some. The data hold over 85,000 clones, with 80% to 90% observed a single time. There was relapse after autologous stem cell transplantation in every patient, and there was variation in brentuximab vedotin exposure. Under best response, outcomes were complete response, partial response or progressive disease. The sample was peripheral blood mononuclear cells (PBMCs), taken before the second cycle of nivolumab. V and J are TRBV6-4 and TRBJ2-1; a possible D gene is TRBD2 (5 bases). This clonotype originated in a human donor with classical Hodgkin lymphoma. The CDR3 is CASSLEEENEQFF. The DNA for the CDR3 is TGTGCCAGCAGTCTCGAGGAGGAGAATGAGCAGTTCTTC.